The sequence of this TCR beta chain was determined in a study of cytomegalovirus exposure and HLA in healthy donors. TCRdb keeps only in-frame clones here, not all; method: immunoSEQ multiplex PCR. The sample records some 310,000 clones, around 90% being singletons. This CDR3 region has 15 residues. The trim removed 6 bases at V and 7 bases at J, leaving 11 bases unmatched. Germline V gene sequence: CDR1 LGHNT, CDR2 FRNRAP. The TCR was taken from a man younger than 45 in good health and CMV-seronegative. The rearrangement links TRBV12-5 to TRBJ1-4; 7 bases are shared with TRBD1. Sequencing was carried out using PBMCs. CDR3 DNA sequence: TGTGCTAGTGGGCCTACAGGGGATCGGAGTGAAAAACTGTTTTTT. It translates to CASGPTGDRSEKLFF.